This T cell receptor beta chain was documented in a study of T cells in Graves' hyperthyroidism and ophthalmopathy. Study-wide background: The initial diagnosis was the point when peripheral blood was collected, ahead of any treatment. Study-wide findings and caveats: Most thyroid-expanded clonotypes above 0.001 were also found in blood.

V was clipped by 0 bases and J by 8 bases, with 13 bases between them. Germline V gene lookup returns CDR1 DFQATT and CDR2 SNEGSKA (reference sequence). The CDR3 has 13 amino acids. Amplified regions were TCR beta CDR3 sequences from RNA transcripts. Researchers ran a first-round RT-PCR on the TCR CDR3 using the HTBI primer set. TCRdb re-called the multiplex PCR reads with MiXCR, one entry per CDR3 protein. The table has hundreds of thousands of distinct CDR3 sequences, about a sixth seen once. This clonotype has more than one count but fewer than ten. The antigen is undetermined. Uncontrolled infection, other autoimmune disease, pregnancy or lactation barred patients from enrollment.

The sequenced sample consisted of blood. The chain joins TRBV20-1 to TRBJ1-2; D is unresolved. The sequence came from a woman aged 35 to 49 with Graves' ophthalmopathy. The CDR3 region has the DNA TGCAGTGCTAGAGATATGGGGTGGAAAGGCTACACCTTC. Protein: CSARDMGWKGYTF.